Listed below are T cell receptor beta chains from one sample, sequenced in a study of early T cells in non-severe SARS-CoV-2 infection. TCRdb fed the 5' RACE reads into MiXCR, producing one record per CDR3 protein. The table shows about 35,000 distinct CDR3 sequences, with over 6.5% occurring only once. Input material: whole blood. The receptor source for this set is an adult who was a healthcare worker with PCR-confirmed SARS-CoV-2 infection or an uninfected control (not recorded which). CDR3s include the opening cysteine and the closing phenylalanine or tryptophan. A D gene is named only where the DNA matches it firmly. The size field is filled for only some rows; it gives once, few, many or a size class.

V: TRBV25-1; size: many; J: TRBJ2-6; D: .; CDR3: CASSVSGANVLTF; DNA: TGTGCCAGCAGTGTGTCTGGGGCCAACGTCCTGACTTTC
V: TRBV6-2/TRBV6-3; size: many; J: TRBJ1-1; D: .; CDR3: CASSYRPGGGTEAFF; DNA: TGTGCCAGCAGTTACCGTCCGGGGGGCGGAACTGAAGCTTTCTTT
V: TRBV19; size: few; J: TRBJ1-4; D: .; CDR3: CASSGQRSGKLFF; DNA: TGTGCCAGTAGCGGACAGAGGAGTGGAAAACTGTTTTTT
V: TRBV4-2; size: many; J: TRBJ1-2; D: .; CDR3: CASSQDGQAINYGYTF; DNA: TGTGCCAGCAGCCAAGATGGCCAGGCGATAAACTATGGCTACACCTTC
V: TRBV6-2/TRBV6-3; size: many; J: TRBJ1-5; D: .; CDR3: CASSYTRNQPQHF; DNA: TGTGCCAGCAGTTACACACGGAATCAGCCCCAGCATTTT
V: TRBV7-3; size: many; J: TRBJ2-1; D: TRBD2; CDR3: CASSTGTSGRADEQFF; DNA: TGTGCCAGCAGCACGGGGACTAGCGGGAGGGCCGATGAGCAGTTCTTC
V: TRBV5-1; size: few; J: TRBJ2-7; D: .; CDR3: CASSLGMGRSYEQYF; DNA: TGCGCCAGCAGCTTGGGTATGGGCAGATCCTACGAGCAGTACTTC
V: TRBV3-1; size: many; J: TRBJ2-1; D: .; CDR3: CASSLLATEQFF; DNA: TGTGCCAGCAGCCTACTGGCTACTGAGCAGTTCTTC
V: TRBV20-1; size: many; J: TRBJ2-7; D: TRBD1; CDR3: CSARGDREFHEQYF; DNA: TGCAGTGCTAGAGGGGACAGGGAGTTCCACGAGCAGTACTTC
V: TRBV30; size: many; J: TRBJ1-6; D: TRBD1; CDR3: CAWRWDRHNSPLHF; DNA: TGTGCCTGGAGGTGGGACAGACATAATTCACCCCTCCACTTT
V: TRBV3-1; size: .; J: TRBJ2-3; D: TRBD2; CDR3: CASSQPRRSSGRADTQYF; DNA: TGTGCCAGCAGCCAGCCACGACGTTCTAGCGGGAGAGCAGATACGCAGTATTTT
V: TRBV28; size: few; J: TRBJ2-1; D: .; CDR3: CASSLRIPNEQFF; DNA: TGTGCCAGCAGTTTAAGGATACCCAATGAGCAGTTCTTC
V: TRBV20-1; size: .; J: TRBJ1-4; D: TRBD1; CDR3: CSARDSSNEKLFF; DNA: TGCAGTGCGAGGGACAGCTCTAATGAAAAACTGTTTTTT
V: TRBV27; size: many; J: TRBJ1-1; D: TRBD1; CDR3: CASSPTGANTEAFF; DNA: TGTGCCAGCAGCCCGACAGGGGCGAACACTGAAGCTTTCTTT
V: TRBV9; size: .; J: TRBJ2-7; D: .; CDR3: CASSPDPSYEQYF; DNA: TGTGCCAGCAGCCCCGACCCCTCCTACGAGCAGTACTTC
V: TRBV7-2; size: many; J: TRBJ1-2; D: .; CDR3: CASSLVLRGYTF; DNA: TGTGCCAGCAGCTTAGTGCTCAGAGGCTACACCTTC
V: TRBV29-1; size: few; J: TRBJ1-2; D: .; CDR3: CSVQNRVLQGNGYTF; DNA: TGCAGCGTTCAAAATAGAGTTCTACAGGGCAATGGCTACACCTTC
V: TRBV20-1; size: many; J: TRBJ2-3; D: TRBD2; CDR3: CSTSGSTDTQYF; DNA: TGCAGTACTAGCGGAAGCACAGATACGCAGTATTTT
V: TRBV20-1; size: few; J: TRBJ2-5; D: TRBD1; CDR3: CSARDFEGTDTETQYF; DNA: TGCAGTGCTAGAGATTTTGAGGGGACAGATACAGAGACCCAGTACTTC
V: TRBV19; size: many; J: TRBJ2-7; D: .; CDR3: CASSIRRGYEQYF; DNA: TGTGCCAGTAGTATCAGGCGGGGCTACGAGCAGTACTTC
V: TRBV10-3; size: many; J: TRBJ2-7; D: TRBD1; CDR3: CAISQIDGQAYEQYF; DNA: TGTGCCATCAGTCAAATCGACGGACAGGCCTACGAGCAGTACTTC
V: TRBV20-1; size: many; J: TRBJ1-3; D: .; CDR3: CSARVAGPNSGNTIYF; DNA: TGCAGTGCTAGAGTGGCAGGCCCCAACTCTGGAAACACCATATATTTT
V: TRBV14; size: many; J: TRBJ1-1; D: .; CDR3: CASSQGYTEAFF; DNA: TGTGCCAGCTCACAGGGCTACACTGAAGCTTTCTTT
V: TRBV4-1; size: many; J: TRBJ2-1; D: .; CDR3: CASSQDIRFNEQFF; DNA: TGCGCCAGCAGCCAAGATATACGGTTCAATGAGCAGTTCTTC
V: TRBV6-2/TRBV6-3; size: many; J: TRBJ2-1; D: TRBD2; CDR3: CASSPTSGGGHEQFF; DNA: TGTGCCAGCAGCCCCACTAGCGGGGGTGGGCATGAGCAGTTCTTC
V: TRBV5-1; size: many; J: TRBJ2-3; D: .; CDR3: CASSSLVDTQYF; DNA: TGCGCCAGCAGCTCGCTAGTAGATACGCAGTATTTT
V: TRBV7-9; size: few; J: TRBJ2-2; D: .; CDR3: CASSPPLATNTGELFF; DNA: TGTGCCAGCAGCCCCCCCCTTGCGACGAACACCGGGGAGCTGTTTTTT
V: TRBV11-2; size: many; J: TRBJ2-1; D: TRBD2; CDR3: CASSFTSGNYNEQFF; DNA: TGTGCCAGCAGCTTCACTAGCGGGAACTACAATGAGCAGTTCTTC
V: TRBV4-2; size: few; J: TRBJ1-2; D: TRBD1; CDR3: CASSQEFVTGEVANYGYTF; DNA: TGTGCCAGCAGCCAAGAATTTGTGACAGGGGAGGTGGCTAACTATGGCTACACCTTC
V: TRBV4-2; size: medium-sized; J: TRBJ1-5; D: .; CDR3: CASSQDGGGQPQHF; DNA: TGTGCCAGCAGCCAAGATGGGGGTGGGCAGCCCCAGCATTTT
V: TRBV20-1; size: .; J: TRBJ2-7; D: TRBD2; CDR3: CSARDRLAGPIGGYEQYF; DNA: TGCAGTGCTAGAGATCGACTAGCCGGACCCATCGGGGGATACGAGCAGTACTTC
V: TRBV25-1; size: .; J: TRBJ2-6; D: .; CDR3: CASSSRQNSGANVLTF; DNA: TGTGCCAGCAGTAGCCGACAGAACTCTGGGGCCAACGTCCTGACTTTC
V: TRBV27; size: .; J: TRBJ2-1; D: TRBD2; CDR3: CASSSLTSGYNEQFF; DNA: TGTGCCAGCAGTTCCCTGACTAGCGGGTACAATGAGCAGTTCTTC
V: TRBV20-1; size: .; J: TRBJ2-3; D: TRBD2; CDR3: CSARAGGGGRDTQYF; DNA: TGCAGTGCTAGGGCGGGAGGCGGAGGAAGGGATACGCAGTATTTT
V: TRBV6-1; size: many; J: TRBJ1-1; D: .; CDR3: CAINDISDTEAFF; DNA: TGTGCCATCAACGACATCTCGGACACTGAAGCTTTCTTT
V: TRBV20-1; size: many; J: TRBJ1-1; D: .; CDR3: CSASSNPDTEAFF; DNA: TGCAGTGCTAGTTCCAACCCGGACACTGAAGCTTTCTTT
V: TRBV29-1; size: .; J: TRBJ2-7; D: .; CDR3: CSVTHPSSYEQYF; DNA: TGCAGCGTTACCCATCCTAGCTCCTACGAGCAGTACTTC
V: TRBV11-2; size: few; J: TRBJ1-2; D: .; CDR3: CASSLDRGRSDYGYTF; DNA: TGTGCCAGCAGCTTAGATAGGGGACGCTCTGACTATGGCTACACCTTC
V: TRBV28; size: many; J: TRBJ1-3; D: TRBD1; CDR3: CASRLNDDRVEGNTIYF; DNA: TGTGCCAGCAGACTAAACGATGACAGGGTGGAAGGAAACACCATATATTTT
V: TRBV9; size: few; J: TRBJ1-6; D: .; CDR3: CASSVDPASNSPLHF; DNA: TGTGCCAGCAGCGTCGACCCTGCCTCAAATTCACCCCTCCACTTT
V: TRBV30; size: many; J: TRBJ1-2; D: .; CDR3: CASETGVQGYTF; DNA: TGTGCCTCCGAGACGGGGGTGCAAGGCTACACCTTC
V: TRBV5-6; size: many; J: TRBJ2-7; D: TRBD2; CDR3: CASSNVGGLAVPEQYF; DNA: TGTGCCAGCAGCAATGTGGGCGGACTAGCTGTTCCCGAGCAGTACTTC
V: TRBV6-6; size: .; J: TRBJ1-6; D: .; CDR3: CASSYRTEDSPLHF; DNA: TGTGCCAGCAGTTACCGGACAGAAGATTCACCCCTCCACTTT
V: TRBV4-1; size: .; J: TRBJ2-7; D: TRBD2; CDR3: CASSQEIAGSSYEQYF; DNA: TGCGCCAGCAGCCAAGAGATAGCGGGAAGCTCCTACGAGCAGTACTTC
V: TRBV12-3/TRBV12-4; size: many; J: TRBJ2-7; D: .; CDR3: CASGADYEQYF; DNA: TGTGCCAGCGGCGCAGACTACGAGCAGTACTTC
V: TRBV6-6; size: many; J: TRBJ2-7; D: .; CDR3: CASRAAVVDYEQYF; DNA: TGTGCCAGCAGGGCCGCCGTGGTGGACTACGAGCAGTACTTC
V: TRBV12-3/TRBV12-4; size: few; J: TRBJ1-2; D: .; CDR3: CASSRQTDGYTF; DNA: TGTGCCAGCAGCCGTCAAACAGATGGCTACACCTTC
V: TRBV7-9; size: few; J: TRBJ1-2; D: .; CDR3: CASSRRSPGDYGYTF; DNA: TGTGCCAGCAGCAGAAGGTCACCGGGGGACTATGGCTACACCTTC
V: TRBV6-2/TRBV6-3; size: many; J: TRBJ1-1; D: .; CDR3: CASEQAGTEAFF; DNA: TGTGCCAGCGAACAGGCAGGGACTGAAGCTTTCTTT
V: TRBV7-9; size: few; J: TRBJ1-1; D: .; CDR3: CASSSPWGANTEAFF; DNA: TGTGCCAGCAGCTCCCCATGGGGGGCGAACACTGAAGCTTTCTTT
V: TRBV6-2/TRBV6-3; size: few; J: TRBJ2-3; D: TRBD2; CDR3: CASRPLAGGHTDTQYF; DNA: TGTGCCAGCAGGCCTTTAGCGGGAGGACACACAGATACGCAGTATTTT
V: TRBV7-2; size: few; J: TRBJ2-1; D: TRBD2; CDR3: CASSLRRGLSYNEQFF; DNA: TGTGCCAGCAGCTTACGGCGGGGGTTATCCTACAATGAGCAGTTCTTC
V: TRBV4-1; size: many; J: TRBJ2-1; D: .; CDR3: CASSQTGGISNNEQFF; DNA: TGCGCCAGCAGCCAGACTGGCGGGATAAGTAACAATGAGCAGTTCTTC
V: TRBV27; size: many; J: TRBJ2-1; D: .; CDR3: CASFPRGTYNEQFF; DNA: TGTGCCAGCTTCCCCCGGGGGACCTACAATGAGCAGTTCTTC
V: TRBV4-1; size: few; J: TRBJ1-1; D: TRBD1; CDR3: CASSQEPTGREAFF; DNA: TGCGCCAGCAGCCAGGAACCGACAGGGAGAGAAGCTTTCTTT
V: TRBV18; size: many; J: TRBJ2-3; D: .; CDR3: CASSPDSTDTQYF; DNA: TGTGCCAGCTCACCGGACAGCACAGATACGCAGTATTTT
V: TRBV28; size: .; J: TRBJ2-1; D: TRBD2; CDR3: CATRGLAGVDEQFF; DNA: TGTGCCACCAGGGGACTAGCGGGAGTGGATGAGCAGTTCTTC
V: TRBV20-1; size: .; J: TRBJ1-3; D: .; CDR3: CSARDPGEVSSGNTIYF; DNA: TGCAGTGCTAGAGATCCAGGAGAGGTTAGCTCTGGAAACACCATATATTTT
V: TRBV28; size: few; J: TRBJ1-5; D: TRBD1; CDR3: CASSLADRVNQPQHF; DNA: TGTGCCAGCAGTTTAGCGGACAGGGTAAATCAGCCCCAGCATTTT